These 23 T cell receptor beta chains were sequenced from one sample in a study of response to subunit inactivated influenza vaccine. TCRdb analysed the RT-PCR reads with MiXCR anew, one entry per CDR3 protein. In the table there are under 950,000 distinct CDR3 sequences, 21% of which are singletons. Source: PBMCs from blood, taken 5 days after vaccination. The receptors were sampled from a man aged 45 to 65 who received an inactivated influenza vaccine.

The chain joins TRBV20-1 to TRBJ2-2; 10 bases are a match to TRBD2. The V segment lost 3 bases and the J segment 1 base; nucleotides outside the gene matches: 5. The CDR3 extends over 16 amino acids. CDR1 and CDR2 from the germline V gene are DFQATT and SNEGSKA (reference sequence). DNA for the CDR3: TGCAGTGCTAGTATGGCTAGCGGGAGGAACACCGGGGAGCTGTTTTTT. Translation: CSASMASGRNTGELFF.

Remarks on this clonotype: Its ends do not fully match the called genes, so a read error is possible. This chain joins TRBV7-2 and TRBJ2-1, with TRBD2 matching over 10 bases. The germline gives CDR1 SGHTA, CDR2 FQGNSA. The CDR3 length is 16 residues. The CDR3 reads CARSLVAGGTYNEQFF. The CDR3 region has the DNA TGTGCCAGAAGCTTAGTAGCGGGAGGAACCTACAATGAGCAGTTCTTC.

The chain has TRBV10-2 and TRBJ1-1; 10 bases align to TRBD1. The ends lost 4 bases at V and 3 bases at J; junction bases unmatched: 2. The CDR3 has 14 amino acids. Looked up from germline, CDR1 is WSHSY and CDR2 is SAAADI. This chain's CDR3 is CASSGDRGDTEAFF. DNA of the CDR3: TGCGCCAGCAGTGGGGACAGGGGAGACACTGAAGCTTTCTTT.

V gene TRBV5-1 combines with J gene TRBJ2-5; 7 bases are a match to TRBD2. The CDR3 runs 16 residues. CDR1 SGHRS and CDR2 YFSETQ come from the germline V gene. The V and J ends lost 1 base and 5 bases, in that order; junction bases with no gene match: 11. CDR3 sequence: CASSLLGGAAGETQYF. Written as DNA, the CDR3 is TGCGCCAGCAGCTTGTTAGGAGGGGCAGCGGGGGAGACCCAGTACTTC.

In its sample, this clonotype was seen a few times. V and J are TRBV6-5 and TRBJ2-1, with 10 bases that match TRBD2. The V gene end was trimmed by 4 bases and the J gene end by 5 bases; junction bases not matched to a gene: 5. Germline V gene lookup returns CDR1 MNHEY and CDR2 SVGAGI. CDR3 length equals 15 residues. The CDR3 bases are TGTGCCAGCAGTTTAGCGGGGGGCTTCAACAATGAGCAGTTCTTC. Residues: CASSLAGGFNNEQFF.

Comment on this clonotype: The junction and the germline gene differ at one end; a read error may be behind it. The gene calls are TRBV4-2 and TRBJ2-2, with D perhaps matching TRBD2 (5 bases). Per the germline V gene, CDR1 is LGHNA and CDR2 is YNFKEQ. The CDR3 runs to 15 residues. Written as DNA, the CDR3 is TGTGCCAGCAGCCAAGATCCGGGTAACACCGGGGAGCTGGTTTTT. Encoded protein: CASSQDPGNTGELVF.

The CDR3 is CSAREPSGGSLETQYF. Here the CDR3 DNA reads TGCAGTGCTAGGGAACCTAGCGGGGGTTCGTTGGAGACCCAGTACTTC. The chain uses TRBV20-1 and TRBJ2-5, with TRBD2 matching 10 bases. Per the germline V gene, CDR1 is DFQATT and CDR2 is SNEGSKA (reference sequence). The CDR3 runs to 16 residues. V shed 3 bases, J shed 5 bases, and the junction held 12 bases outside the gene matches.

The chain uses TRBV3-1 and TRBJ2-7; TRBD1 agrees at 8 bases. The CDR3 runs 14 residues. The J segment lost 6 bases and the V segment lost 4 bases, leaving 8 bases of the junction unmatched. Germline V gene sequence: CDR1 LGHDT, CDR2 YNNKEL (reference sequence). CDR3 DNA: TGTGCCAGCAGCCGTTACAGGGGGTCGGGCGAGCAGTACTTC. This sequence encodes CASSRYRGSGEQYF.

The gene calls are TRBV7-2 and TRBJ2-5; the D gene is possibly TRBD2 (5 bases). CDR1 is SGHTA, CDR2 FQGNSA, per germline. With 6 bases removed from V and 7 bases from J, the gap between germline ends came to 12 bases. CDR3 length: 12 residues. The DNA of the CDR3 is TGTGCCAGCAGACCGGACTCGCGGACCCAGTACTTC. Translated: CASRPDSRTQYF.

The chain recombines TRBV11-2 with TRBJ2-3, with 11 bases fitting TRBD2. V lost 1 base to trimming and J lost 6 bases; unmatched junction nucleotides: 12. The CDR3 is 18 amino acids. Germline CDR1 SGHAT, CDR2 FQNNGV. The CDR3 is CASSLGRLAGGIADTQYF. The CDR3 coding sequence is TGTGCCAGCAGCTTAGGTCGGCTAGCGGGAGGAATCGCCGATACGCAGTATTTT.

V usage is TRBV7-3 and J usage is TRBJ2-2, with TRBD2 identical over 8 bases. CDR1 SGHTA and CDR2 FQGTGA come from the germline V gene. With 5 bases clipped from V and 0 bases from J, the junction kept 11 bases outside the gene matches. The CDR3 runs 18 residues. CDR3 DNA sequence: TGTGCCAGCAGCACAAATGCCATAGCGGGATCGAACACCGGGGAGCTGTTTTTT. Translated: CASSTNAIAGSNTGELFF.

This clonotype was seen only a few times. The CDR3 spells CASSQSAASSYEQYF. The CDR3 coding sequence is TGCGCCAGCAGCCAATCGGCCGCCAGCTCCTACGAGCAGTACTTC. This chain uses TRBV4-3 with TRBJ2-7; D is unclear. The V gene's germline CDR1 is LGHNA and CDR2 YSLEER. The germline V and J ends were trimmed by 2 bases and 0 bases, with 11 bases remaining between them. The CDR3 loop spans 15 amino acids.

The table lists this clonotype with a few counts. The chain uses TRBV9 and TRBJ2-3; 10 bases agree with TRBD2. With V trimmed by 4 bases and J by 4 bases, 15 bases remained unmatched. In germline, CDR1 is SGDLS, CDR2 YYNGEE. This CDR3 contains 18 residues. CDR3 in DNA: TGTGCCAGCAGCCCCCGCGGGATAGCGGGGGGAAAGGCAGATACGCAGTATTTT. Amino acids: CASSPRGIAGGKADTQYF.

This clonotype was seen many times. V is TRBV20-1 and J is TRBJ2-5, with 9 bases aligning to TRBD1. Germline CDR1 DFQATT, CDR2 SNEGSKA (reference sequence). This CDR3 is 14 amino acids long. Trimming at V came to 5 bases and at J to 2 bases, leaving 6 bases not matched to a gene. CDR3 amino acids: CSADRGWIQETQYF. In DNA, the CDR3 is TGCAGTGCTGACAGGGGGTGGATACAAGAGACCCAGTACTTC.

The table lists this clonotype with many counts. The genes are TRBV3-1 and TRBJ2-7; D is possibly TRBD1 (5 bases). The germline gives CDR1 LGHDT, CDR2 YNNKEL (reference sequence). This CDR3 spans 17 amino acids. V lost 1 base and J 3 bases, leaving 19 bases between the germline ends. CDR3 amino acids: CASSQGYLSGQYYEQYF. In nucleotides, the CDR3 is TGTGCCAGCAGCCAAGGCTATCTTTCAGGGCAATACTACGAGCAGTACTTC.

Only a few counts were recorded for this clonotype. V gene TRBV27 combines with J gene TRBJ1-2; TRBD1 aligns across 7 bases. Trimming took 4 bases from V and 5 from J; bases not matched to a gene: 13. The CDR3 spans 16 residues. CDR1 is MNHEY, CDR2 SMNVEV, per germline (reference sequence). The CDR3 DNA is TGTGCCAGCAGTTCCCACCAGACAGGGATTCGATATGGCTACACCTTC. Translation: CASSSHQTGIRYGYTF.

For this clonotype: This may come from a read error, since a much larger clone is one base off. The gene calls are TRBV6-5 and TRBJ2-3; D remains unclear. The V end lost 5 bases, the J end lost 6 bases, and 6 bases lay between the germline ends. The V gene's germline CDR1 is MNHEY and CDR2 SVGAGI. This CDR3 comprises 11 residues. The CDR3 coding sequence is TGTGCCAGCAGTGACGGGGATACGCAGTATTTT. Residues: CASSDGDTQYF.

This chain links TRBV20-1 with TRBJ2-2; 9 bases are a match to TRBD1. Trimming took 7 bases from V and 0 from J; bases not matched to a gene: 12. Germline V gives CDR1 DFQATT, CDR2 SNEGSKA (reference sequence). CDR3 length: 17 amino acids. This CDR3 reads CSVYRDRAIANTGELFF. The CDR3 region has the DNA TGCAGTGTCTACCGGGACAGGGCGATCGCGAACACCGGGGAGCTGTTTTTT.

The gene calls are TRBV29-1 and TRBJ1-3; D may be TRBD1 (6 bases). The CDR3 has 14 residues. Germline CDR1 and CDR2: SQVTM and ANQGSEA. V was pared by 3 bases and J by 0 bases, with 9 bases between. The CDR3: CSVEWGLSGNTIYF. CDR3 bases: TGCAGCGTTGAGTGGGGGCTCTCTGGAAACACCATATATTTT.

CDR3 in amino acids: CASSKLKGGMGYTF. In nucleotides, the CDR3 is TGTGCCAGCAGCAAACTTAAGGGTGGCATGGGCTACACCTTC. This chain joins TRBV11-2 and TRBJ1-2, with D unresolved. Per the germline V gene, CDR1 is SGHAT and CDR2 is FQNNGV. Trimming stripped 5 bases from V and 8 bases from J, with 18 bases between. The CDR3 spans 14 residues.

This clonotype has a handful of counts. The V gene is TRBV24-1, the J gene TRBJ2-1; D is uncertain. The germline CDR1 and CDR2 sequences are KGHDR and SFDVKD. CDR3 size: 11 residues. The V and J ends lost 4 bases and 10 bases respectively, with 7 bases between them. The CDR3 loop reads CATSEPGEQFF. CDR3 nucleotides: TGTGCCACCAGTGAACCAGGAGAGCAGTTCTTC.

The J gene is TRBJ1-2, the V gene TRBV7-9; no clear D gene. The germline V gene has CDR1 SEHNR and CDR2 FQNEAQ (reference sequence). The CDR3 covers 14 residues. The V end lost 1 base, the J end lost 3 bases, and 9 bases lay between the germline ends. The CDR3 region is CASSLDAGYYGYTF. DNA of the CDR3: TGTGCCAGCAGCTTAGACGCAGGCTACTATGGCTACACCTTC.

This clonotype turned up a few times. CDR3 bases: TGTGCCAGCAGCGGGACTAGCGGGAGGCCCTACAATGAGCAGTTCTTC. This encodes CASSGTSGRPYNEQFF. The genes are TRBV12-3 or TRBV12-4 and TRBJ2-1; 15 bases are shared with TRBD2. V dropped 6 bases and J dropped 2; count of bases not matched to a gene: 2. The CDR3 covers 16 residues.